This T cell receptor beta chain was captured in a study of T cell responses to AZD1222 COVID-19 vaccine. Study background: Second-dose intervals near 4 or 12 weeks were combined. Study results and caveats: Compared with day 0, the breadth and depth of the Spike-specific TCR repertoire rose significantly after two doses of AZD1222.

Assay: immunoSEQ multiplex PCR; the TCRdb copy retains only in-frame clones and omits some. The table lists about 110,000 clones, less than 95% of them singletons. Germline trimming cut 5 bases from V and 4 bases from J; bases unmatched to any gene: 8. The germline CDR1 and CDR2 sequences are SGHKS and YYEKEE (reference sequence). The CDR3 is made up of 15 amino acids. This clone showed up just once. The target antigen is unknown. Source: peripheral blood, taken on day 0 of AZD1222 vaccination. The rearrangement joins TRBV5-5 to TRBJ1-4; 7 nucleotides match TRBD1. The TCR sequence derives from an adult in good health. CDR3 sequence (DNA): TGTGCCAGCAGTGTCGCAGGGGGAGGTAATGAAAAACTGTTTTTT. Translated, it gives CASSVAGGGNEKLFF.